The entry below gives a single TCR beta chain sequence along with its context. Its antigen specificity is not known. No base-level quality is on record; no much larger clone is a single base apart. This sample was included in a study of immune aging and cytomegalovirus after organ transplant (dated by TCRdb to the early 2020s). Concerning the study at large: Three-drug immunosuppression with prednisone, tacrolimus, and mycophenolate was given to all transplant recipients. Study-wide conclusions, independent of this receptor: Large clones contained a higher proportion of TEMRA cells, and the seven largest clones (approximately 1,900 cells) acquired aged and TEMRA cells while losing TCM cells. Following viremia, aged-phenotype cells rose post-transplant in clones of any size, with the rise occurring earlier in large clones (days 200-264) than in small clones. CD57 was not measured in the sequencing data, so a conservative gene-based aging definition was used instead.

The time point label of this sample denotes: five sample-tagged time points from pre-transplant (day -1) to day 368 post-transplant, pooled. Thawed PBMC were stimulated with a CMV IE-1 overlapping peptide library for 11 to 12 hours, with no transport inhibitors added. After thawing, cells rested overnight before stimulation in R10 medium with CD28/CD49d costimulation. The IE-1 peptide library was made up of 15-amino-acid peptides, each overlapping by 11 amino acids. Each time point was barcoded with BD Single-Cell Multiplexing Kit Sample Tags, pooled, and stained with oligo-conjugated anti-CD45RA plus sorting antibodies. A BD FACSAria III was used to sort CMV-responsive CD8+CD137+ and CD4+CD154+ T cells at 4-way purity. Blood samples were drawn into EDTA vacutainers and processed by Ficoll gradient within 1-24 hours. Library preparation employed single-cell sequencing. The data were produced on an Illumina NovaSeq 6000. The BD Rhapsody Targeted mRNA and AbSeq Reagent Kit, in a microwell format, was used for cell capture and library preparation. The libraries included TCR, sample tags, AbSeq, and targeted mRNA drawn from the Human T-Cell Expression Panel together with custom TOX and TOX2 primers. An Illumina NovaSeq was used to sequence the libraries. In the source study's methods: The analysis covered roughly 9,800 cells in total, of which about 7,300 were CD8 T cells and around 4,900 were CD8 T cells with an identifiable TCR CDR3. Raw data were processed with the BD Rhapsody Targeted Analysis Pipeline with V(D)J processing on the Seven Bridges Genomics platform. Quality control, Sample Tag demultiplexing with Lex-BDSMK, clone identification with VDJ Explorer, and Seurat clustering were all done in SeqGeq 1.6.0. Clones making up <1% of CD8 T cells were classified as non-expanded, and clones making up >2.5% of the sample were classified as clonal expansions. The public sequencing data were trimmed at Q25 with fastp and processed into clonotypes with MiXCR by TCRdb, which kept only in-frame beta chains. Rows are combined by CDR3 protein, so each entry shows the most common genes and DNA. In this record, the V and J calls reflect TCRdb's handling and not the investigators' own analysis. The sample contains fewer than 25,000 distinct CDR3 sequences, about a third of them found a single time. 25% of the sample is in the top ten clones.

This TCR was sampled from a female donor who had a heart transplant and CMV viremia. This specimen consisted of CMV peptide-activated CD4+ and CD8+ T cells sorted from blood, obtained at five time points, pooled. The cell subset or site label on this specimen signifies: sorted CD8+CD137+ and CD4+CD154+ T cells after about 11 h CMV IE-1 peptide stimulation.

The CDR3 reads CSAGVGNTIYF. The sequence in DNA is TGCAGCGCAGGGGTTGGAAACACCATATATTTT. This sequence uses TRBV20-1 and TRBJ1-3; 6 matching bases give a weak D call of TRBD1. The germline V gene encodes CDR1 DFQATT and CDR2 SNEGSKA (reference sequence). The CDR3 sequence holds 11 residues, the cysteine and phenylalanine included. CDR3 DNA only is kept here, 33 bases in frame from base 1.